This TCR beta chain was obtained from a study of identical twins. Findings and caveats of the study: Abundant cord blood beta clonotypes carried fewer insertions; memory repertoires showed none.

CDR3 length: 13 amino acids. Trimming pared 6 bases from V and 1 base from J, leaving 9 bases between. A note on this clonotype: Its target is unknown.

Healthy Caucasians, and only they, were the donors. MiXCR was run by TCRdb on the 5' RACE reads, yielding one entry per CDR3 protein. The repertoire has a few hundred thousand distinct CDR3 sequences, less than 9% of them found once; the top ten carry over 2%. This sample was shared with a second study, whose subject was yellow fever vaccine responses in identical twins.

The J gene is TRBJ1-1, the V gene TRBV12-3 or TRBV12-4; D is possibly TRBD1 (5 bases). The sequencing sample was made of memory (CD45RO+) T cells sorted from blood. The origin of this receptor is a woman aged 18-35 years in good health. As DNA, the CDR3 is TGTGCCAGCAGGGACAATCCGAACACTGAAGCTTTCTTT. It is translated as CASRDNPNTEAFF.